The 27 T cell receptor beta chains presented below share a single source sample, sequenced in a study of T cells in Graves' hyperthyroidism and ophthalmopathy. From RNA transcripts, TCR beta CDR3 regions were amplified. HTBI primers were used for first-round RT-PCR of the TCR CDR3. MiXCR was run by TCRdb on the multiplex PCR reads, yielding one entry per CDR3 protein. The sample yields more than 250,000 distinct CDR3 sequences, 12% to 15% seen once. Sequencing was performed on blood. These TCRs come from a woman between 45 and 65 years old with Graves' hyperthyroidism that later progressed to Graves' ophthalmopathy.

V usage is TRBV27 and J usage is TRBJ2-1, with 11 bases identical to TRBD2. The CDR3 has 15 amino acids. V gave up 3 bases and J gave up 6 bases; unmatched junction bases: 4. The V gene's germline CDR1 is MNHEY and CDR2 SMNVEV (reference sequence). In nucleotides, the CDR3 is TGTGCCAGCAGTTTTAGCGGGAGGGCCGGCAATGAGCAGTTCTTC. This encodes CASSFSGRAGNEQFF.

This clonotype was recorded at least ten times. This sequence joins TRBV27 and TRBJ1-2; 9 bases map to TRBD1. The length of the CDR3 is 14 residues. Germline trimming cut 6 bases from V and 2 bases from J; bases unmatched to any gene: 4. The germline V gene has CDR1 MNHEY and CDR2 SMNVEV (reference sequence). The CDR3 is CASRRDRANYGYTF. In nucleotides, the CDR3 is TGTGCCAGCAGGAGGGACAGGGCCAACTATGGCTACACCTTC.

This clonotype came up a few times. V is TRBV13 and J is TRBJ2-3; 10 nucleotides align to TRBD2. The V and J ends lost 5 bases and 2 bases, in that order; junction bases with no gene match: 13. This CDR3 is built from 18 residues. Per germline, CDR1 PRHDT and CDR2 FYEKMQ (reference sequence). CDR3 protein: CASSLALRLAGTTDTQYF. The CDR3 DNA follows: TGTGCCAGCAGCCTAGCCCTCAGACTAGCGGGTACCACAGATACGCAGTATTTT.

This clonotype has only a few counts. A clone one base away is much larger, so this may be a read error. The chain joins TRBV7-9 to TRBJ1-5, with TRBD1 as a possible D gene (5 bases). Germline V CDR1 and CDR2: SEHNR, FQNEAQ (reference sequence). V was cut by 2 bases and J by 9 bases, with 8 bases left in between. This CDR3 region has 12 residues. The CDR3 spells CASSLRGPPQHF. The CDR3, as DNA: TGTGCCAGCAGCTTAAGGGGACCGCCCCAGCATTTT.

This clonotype was observed many times. The J gene is TRBJ1-1, the V gene TRBV11-1, with TRBD1 matching 7 bases. The junction had 5 bases not matched to a gene; V was cut back by 0 bases and J by 1 base. The V gene's germline CDR1 is SGHAT and CDR2 FQDESV (reference sequence). There are 16 residues in the CDR3. CDR3 loop: CASSLARGAANTEAFF. The CDR3 bases are TGTGCCAGCAGCTTAGCCAGGGGGGCCGCGAACACTGAAGCTTTCTTT. Full variable domain (remainder filled in from reference TRBV11-1 and TRBJ1-1): EAEVAQSPRYKITEKSQAVAFWCDPISGHATLYWYRQILGQGPELLVQFQDESVVDDSQLPKDRFSAERLKGVDSTLKIQPAELGDSAMYLCASSLARGAANTEAFFGQGTRLTVV.

This clonotype was detected many times. This chain uses TRBV6-1 with TRBJ2-3; 8 nucleotides line up with TRBD2. The CDR3 has 15 residues. J lost 5 bases, V lost 3 bases, and 7 bases had no gene match. Germline assignment: CDR1 MNHNS and CDR2 SASEGT. The CDR3 DNA is TGTGCCAGCAGTGAGGAGGCGGGAGGAATAGATACGCAGTATTTT. It encodes CASSEEAGGIDTQYF.

This clonotype was detected ten times or more. This chain links TRBV20-1 with TRBJ2-1; TRBD2 matches at 9 bases. This CDR3 is 16 amino acids long. After removal of 0 bases from V and 8 bases from J, the junction contained 11 bases not matched to a gene. The V gene's germline CDR1 is DFQATT and CDR2 SNEGSKA (reference sequence). The CDR3 sequence: CSARDPREGQVDEQFF. The CDR3 DNA is TGCAGTGCTAGAGATCCGCGGGAGGGCCAGGTCGATGAGCAGTTCTTC.

CDR3 sequence: CASSLEQGGSYEQYF. The CDR3 DNA is TGTGCCAGCAGCTTAGAACAGGGTGGTTCCTACGAGCAGTACTTC. The genes are TRBV11-2 and TRBJ2-7, with a possible D match to TRBD1 (6 bases). The CDR3 sequence is 15 residues long. The germline V gene encodes CDR1 SGHAT and CDR2 FQNNGV. V dropped 0 bases and J dropped 1 base, with 10 bases sitting between them.

This clonotype was recorded at least ten times. The chain couples TRBV5-4 to TRBJ1-1; D remains ambiguous. The CDR3 sequence is 17 residues long. Trimming left V 0 bases short and J 1 base short, with 16 bases between. Germline CDR1 and CDR2: SGHNT and YYREEE (reference sequence). The CDR3 spells CASSLAGRPLGNTEAFF. DNA of the CDR3: TGTGCCAGCAGCTTGGCTGGGCGGCCCTTGGGGAACACTGAAGCTTTCTTT. The whole variable domain, filled in from reference TRBV5-4 and TRBJ1-1, reads ETGVTQSPTHLIKTRGQQVTLRCSSQSGHNTVSWYQQALGQGPQFIFQYYREEENGRGNFPPRFSGLQFPNYSSELNVNALELDDSALYLCASSLAGRPLGNTEAFFGQGTRLTVV.

In DNA, the CDR3 is TGCGCCAGCAGCGGGGGGATCCGGTACGAGCAGTACTTC. This translates into CASSGGIRYEQYF. The rearrangement links TRBV5-1 to TRBJ2-7; possibly TRBD2 for D (6 bases). V gave up 4 bases and J gave up 4 bases, with 12 bases separating them. Germline CDR1 reads SGHRS; CDR2 reads YFSETQ. The CDR3 spans 13 residues.

This clonotype came up many times. The chain links TRBV20-1 to TRBJ2-3; D tentatively reads TRBD1 or TRBD2 (5 bases each). V dropped 2 bases and J dropped 2 bases, with 14 bases sitting between them. CDR3 length equals 15 residues. Germline lookup yields CDR1 DFQATT and CDR2 SNEGSKA (reference sequence). CDR3 nucleotides: TGCAGTGCTAGAAAGTCGGGACGACCCACAGATACGCAGTATTTT. Translating gives CSARKSGRPTDTQYF.

This clonotype was picked up many times. The chain links TRBV20-1 to TRBJ1-2; D is unresolved. Germline CDR1 reads DFQATT; CDR2 reads SNEGSKA (reference sequence). V was pared by 0 bases and J by 4 bases, with 9 bases between. The length of the CDR3 is 13 residues. The CDR3: CSARDLTAYGYTF. CDR3 DNA sequence: TGCAGTGCTAGAGATCTAACGGCCTATGGCTACACCTTC.

This clonotype was seen many times. The genes are TRBV18 and TRBJ1-2; 8 nucleotides line up with TRBD1. CDR1 is KGHSH and CDR2 is LQKENI in the germline V gene. This CDR3 comprises 17 residues. The V gene end was trimmed by 3 bases and the J gene end by 1 base; junction bases not matched to a gene: 10. CDR3: CASSPSRTGRGNYGYTF. For the CDR3, the DNA is TGTGCCAGCTCACCTTCTAGGACAGGGAGGGGTAACTATGGCTACACCTTC.

This clonotype was seen many times. The V and J genes are TRBV2 and TRBJ2-7; 10 bases line up with TRBD1. This CDR3 region has 15 residues. Germline V gene lookup returns CDR1 SNHLY and CDR2 FYNNEI. J was trimmed by 7 bases and V by 3 bases; bases with no gene match: 9. The CDR3 region has the DNA TGTGCCAGCAGTGACCGGACAGGGGGTATGAGGGAGCAGTACTTC. Protein product: CASSDRTGGMREQYF.

This clonotype was observed at least ten times. The chain recombines TRBV30 with TRBJ1-6, with D possibly being TRBD1 (6 bases). V shed 0 bases and J shed 5 bases, with 17 bases lying between them. The CDR3 has 17 amino acids. Germline lookup yields CDR1 GTSNPN and CDR2 SVGIG (reference sequence). The CDR3 loop is CAWSVQGQPGNNSPLHF. The DNA of the CDR3 is TGTGCCTGGAGTGTACAGGGCCAGCCGGGCAATAATTCACCCCTCCACTTT.

This clonotype was seen ten or more times. CDR3: CSASIQGGNGYTF. The CDR3 DNA reads as TGCAGTGCTAGCATACAGGGAGGTAATGGCTACACCTTC. V gene TRBV20-1 combines with J gene TRBJ1-2; D perhaps matches TRBD1 (6 bases). Germline V gene sequence: CDR1 DFQATT, CDR2 SNEGSKA (reference sequence). Trimming took off 3 bases at V and 6 bases at J, with 14 bases between the two ends. The CDR3 has 13 amino acids.

This clonotype was seen more than once but under ten times. The J gene is TRBJ1-1, the V gene TRBV19, with D perhaps TRBD1 (5 bases). The V gene lost 7 bases and the J gene lost 5 bases, with 23 bases spanning the gap. The CDR3 has 16 residues. Germline V gives CDR1 LNHDA, CDR2 SQIVND (reference sequence). In DNA, the CDR3 is TGTGCCAGTAACGAGTTGGGGGGGAACGGGAGGACTGAAGCTTTCTTT. This codes for CASNELGGNGRTEAFF. Together with reference TRBV19 and TRBJ1-1, the CDR3 gives the full variable domain: DGGITQSPKYLFRKEGQNVTLSCEQNLNHDAMYWYRQDPGQGLRLIYYSQIVNDFQKGDIAEGYSVSREKKESFPLTVTSAQKNPTAFYLCASNELGGNGRTEAFFGQGTRLTVV.

This clonotype showed up many times. The rearrangement links TRBV5-6 to TRBJ2-7; no clear D. CDR3 length: 12 amino acids. CDR1 and CDR2 from the germline V gene are SGHDT and YYEEEE. Trimming left V 3 bases short and J 6 bases short, with 10 bases between. The CDR3 DNA reads TGTGCCAGCAGCTCCGTTCTTCGCGAGCAGTACTTC. Its protein is CASSSVLREQYF.

This clonotype was picked up a small number of times. The J gene is TRBJ1-1, the V gene TRBV20-1; D remains ambiguous. Trimming stripped 1 base from V and 0 bases from J, with 9 bases between. The length of the CDR3 is 14 residues. Germline V gene lookup returns CDR1 DFQATT and CDR2 SNEGSKA (reference sequence). Here the CDR3 DNA reads TGCAGTGCTAGAGTGGTCCCTTTGAACACTGAAGCTTTCTTT. Protein: CSARVVPLNTEAFF.

This clonotype was seen ten or more times. This rearrangement joins TRBV28 to TRBJ1-2; TRBD1 is a possible D gene (5 bases). CDR1 and CDR2 (germline): MDHEN, SYDVKM. The V and J ends lost 7 bases and 5 bases respectively, with 11 bases between them. The CDR3 runs to 12 residues. The CDR3 nucleotides read TGTGCCAGCACCCCAGGGTCTTATGGCTACACCTTC. Its translation is CASTPGSYGYTF.

In its sample, this clonotype was seen many times. The chain recombines TRBV28 with TRBJ2-7; 13 bases map to TRBD2. The germline gives CDR1 MDHEN, CDR2 SYDVKM. V lost 7 bases to trimming and J lost 7 bases; unmatched junction nucleotides: 7. The CDR3 is 14 residues long. CDR3 loop: CASTLTSGGKEQYF. The CDR3 coding sequence is TGTGCCAGCACGTTGACTAGCGGGGGGAAAGAGCAGTACTTC.

J is TRBJ2-7 and V is TRBV2; 7 positions agree with TRBD1. The CDR3 is 14 amino acids. V trimming: 2 bases; J trimming: 4 bases; junction bases outside the gene matches: 5. The germline V gene encodes CDR1 SNHLY and CDR2 FYNNEI. The CDR3 here is CASSERTGAYEQYF. The CDR3 region has the DNA TGTGCCAGCAGTGAACGGACAGGAGCTTACGAGCAGTACTTC.

V gene TRBV4-1 combines with J gene TRBJ1-5; 8 nucleotides align to TRBD1. Trimming at V came to 1 base and at J to 1 base, leaving 9 bases not matched to a gene. The length of the CDR3 is 18 residues. Germline CDR1 and CDR2: MGHRA and YSYEKL. CDR3 loop: CASSQVTGEASSNQPQHF. For the CDR3, the DNA is TGCGCCAGCAGCCAAGTGACAGGGGAGGCGTCGAGCAATCAGCCCCAGCATTTT.

This clonotype was seen at least ten times. The chain couples TRBV6-1 to TRBJ1-2; TRBD1 is a possible D gene (6 bases). V was clipped by 6 bases and J by 5 bases, with 19 bases between them. The length of the CDR3 is 15 residues. The V gene's germline CDR1 is MNHNS and CDR2 SASEGT. The CDR3 sequence is CASSSSVTGLYGYTF. The CDR3 DNA sequence: TGTGCCAGCAGCTCCTCCGTGACAGGACTATATGGCTACACCTTC.

This clonotype occurred a few times. This chain links TRBV11-3 with TRBJ2-2; D not resolved. This CDR3 comprises 13 residues. The germline CDR1 and CDR2 sequences are SGHNT and YENEEA. Trimming removed 1 base from V and 6 bases from J, with 6 bases in between. The CDR3 DNA follows: TGTGCCAGCAGCTTAGGCATATCCGGGGAGCTGTTTTTT. Translated, it gives CASSLGISGELFF.

This clonotype was recorded many times. V and J are TRBV20-1 and TRBJ2-7, with TRBD2 matching over 7 bases. Germline CDR1 reads DFQATT; CDR2 reads SNEGSKA (reference sequence). After removal of 2 bases from V and 7 bases from J, the junction contained 11 bases not matched to a gene. This CDR3 is built from 14 residues. CDR3 bases: TGCAGTGCTAGACGGTCGGGGGGTCCCTGGGAGCAGTACTTC. It codes for CSARRSGGPWEQYF.

This clonotype was recorded many times. V gene TRBV19 combines with J gene TRBJ2-3, with 11 bases aligning to TRBD2. With 3 bases clipped from V and 5 bases from J, the junction kept 4 bases outside the gene matches. This CDR3 region has 15 residues. Germline V lookup: CDR1 LNHDA, CDR2 SQIVND (reference sequence). DNA for the CDR3: TGTGCCAGTAGTATTAGCGGGAGGGCCGGAGATACGCAGTATTTT. This sequence encodes CASSISGRAGDTQYF.